A single sample gave rise to the 7 T cell receptor beta chains below, sequenced in a study of OX40 agonist ivuxolimab in advanced cancers. Only in-frame clones appear in the TCRdb table, and some are missing; sequencing was by immunoSEQ multiplex PCR. The data hold about 68,000 clones, with more than 75% observed a single time. The material was CD4+ or CD8+ T cells sorted from blood, obtained in a trial of the OX40 agonist ivuxolimab. These receptors were taken from an adult with an advanced solid tumor such as melanoma, head and neck, liver or kidney cancer.

The gene calls are TRBV7-8 and TRBJ2-5; D is unclear. Germline V gene data show CDR1 as SGHVS and CDR2 as FQNEAQ. The V and J ends lost 2 bases and 5 bases respectively, with 9 bases between them. The CDR3 loop spans 13 amino acids. The CDR3 DNA reads TGTGCCAGCAGCTTAATAGACGGGGAGACCCAGTACTTC. This encodes CASSLIDGETQYF.

The chain recombines TRBV2 with TRBJ1-4; no clear D gene. The V end lost 4 bases, the J end lost 5 bases, and 8 bases lay between the germline ends. There are 13 residues in the CDR3. CDR1 is SNHLY and CDR2 is FYNNEI in the germline V gene. The CDR3 bases are TGTGCCAGCAGTGGACCTTTAAATGAAAAACTGTTTTTT. This sequence encodes CASSGPLNEKLFF.

This clone has only a few counts. The rearrangement joins TRBV4-1 to TRBJ1-1; D remains ambiguous. The V gene lost 3 bases and the J gene lost 12 bases, with 5 bases spanning the gap. CDR3 size: 9 residues. Germline V CDR1 and CDR2: MGHRA, YSYEKL. CDR3 sequence (DNA): TGCGCCAGCAGCCAGACTCCTTTCTTT. This translates into CASSQTPFF.

In DNA, the CDR3 is TGTGCCAGCAGCTTCGGGGGCTATAACTATGGCTACACCTTC. Translated: CASSFGGYNYGYTF. This chain links TRBV5-6 with TRBJ1-2; D is possibly TRBD1 (6 bases). The germline V gene encodes CDR1 SGHDT and CDR2 YYEEEE. V was trimmed by 2 bases and J by 1 base, leaving 9 bases between them. This CDR3 has 14 amino acids.

A single count supports this clone. V is TRBV4-1 and J is TRBJ1-1; D gene uncertain. This CDR3 is built from 17 residues. Trimming pared 0 bases from V and 1 base from J, leaving 15 bases between. Germline values: CDR1 MGHRA, CDR2 YSYEKL. The CDR3 spells CASSQDLLRRPNTEAFF. DNA for the CDR3: TGCGCCAGCAGCCAAGATTTGCTTCGGAGGCCGAACACTGAAGCTTTCTTT.

This clone is a singleton in its sample. This chain uses TRBV6-6 with TRBJ2-7; a possible D gene is TRBD2 (6 bases). Germline assignment: CDR1 MNHNY and CDR2 SVGAGI (reference sequence). The CDR3 has 15 residues. V was pared by 6 bases and J by 2 bases, with 17 bases between. This CDR3 reads CASSPKEGFTYEQYF. The CDR3 bases are TGTGCCAGCAGCCCTAAGGAGGGATTTACCTACGAGCAGTACTTC.

This rearrangement joins TRBV7-3 to TRBJ2-2; TRBD1 might be the D (5 bases). V was trimmed by 1 base and J by 1 base, leaving 10 bases between them. The germline CDR1 and CDR2 sequences are SGHTA and FQGTGA. The CDR3 has 16 amino acids. In DNA form, the CDR3 reads TGTGCCAGCAGCTTAATGGCAGGGCGGAACACCGGGGAGCTGTTTTTT. Translated: CASSLMAGRNTGELFF.